Detailed here is one TCR beta chain. No antigen is known for it. Base qualities are not provided; no much larger clone lies one nucleotide away. Using the deep immunoSEQ assay, multiplex PCR amplified TCR CDR3 regions from genomic DNA. For each cell subset, the extracted genomic DNA was distributed evenly across all wells of several immunoSEQ 96-well plates, and each plate served as one replicate. For sorted subsets, each replicate PCR was loaded with 200 ng genomic DNA, equivalent to 25,000 to 35,000 T cell genomes. Purified libraries were quantified with a Qubit 3.0 fluorometer, sized on a Bioanalyzer 2100, and re-quantified with the KAPA Library Quantification kit. Each immunoSEQ 96-well plate was sequenced on its own single-read 150-cycle Illumina NextSeq 550 flow cell. The study's own analysis went as follows. The immunoSEQ output contained only junctional sequences without quality scores, so filtering could not match that applied to full-length reads. To assign V/J genes and CDR3, sequences were annotated using PyIR, a Python wrapper for IgBLAST v1.9, with IMGT germline references. Reads with weak V/J assignments (E-value above 1e-6), missing CDR3, stop codons, out-of-frame junctions, or ambiguous translated residues were removed. A V3J clonotype was defined by an identical inferred V gene, J gene, and CDR3 amino acid sequence. To compute the percentage overlap between repertoires, the number of shared unique clonotypes was divided by the size of the smaller repertoire. Richness of each repertoire was evaluated using RTK rarefaction, the Chao1 estimator, and Recon v2.1 estimates of unobserved clonotypes. Generation probabilities for all TCRbeta clonotypes obtained by the gDNA method from a few donors were computed using OLGA. Imported from immuneACCESS, the table was reduced by TCRdb to in-frame sequences with V and J called. These copies leave out some clones; in studies compared against another copy, an unresolved V gene accounts for under half, and the cause of the remainder is not known. D and trimming come from the DNA, and the V and J calls and clone size come from that table. The sample contains about 690,000 clones, less than 95% of them found a single time. The ten largest make up 34% of the sample.

The sample is drawn from a study of shared clonotypes between healthy human individuals (TCRdb year 2020). For the wider study: The cohort included a few men and a couple of women between 18 and 49 years of age. For each donor, CD4 naive and CD4 memory were each given three plates, CD8 naive was given two plates, and CD8 memory was given one plate. To estimate repertoire size and how much clonotypes are shared between individuals, the study performed deep sequencing of blood TCR repertoires from a few healthy adults. Different laboratories and diverse techniques were used to prepare libraries and sequence TCR repertoires, to increase sequencing depth and limit assay-specific biases. Per donor, leukapheresis produced somewhere between about 0.8 and 9 billion PBMCs. On the study overall, not on this receptor specifically: Across a few donors, around 5% of naive CD4, approximately 4% of naive CD8, 2.3% of memory CD4, and 0.4% of memory CD8 clonotypes were shared. Sampling was restricted to blood, and TCR repertoires in tissues likely differ from the TCR repertoires found in blood. Incomplete sequencing was indicated by rarefaction of sorted-subset datasets, despite the large sequencing depth. Clonotypes shared by all four sorted-subset donors showed higher generation probabilities than non-shared clonotypes. Because the study included only a small number of donors, the genetic and exposure-history diversity represented was limited. Pairwise subsampling led to the expectation that sequencing depth would affect the degree of clonotype sharing among donors. Naive subsets generally had larger estimated clonotype richness than memory subsets.

Donors were healthy HIV-negative adults with no recently reported acute infections or vaccinations. All donors were Caucasian adults living in Nashville, Tennessee, USA. CD8 memory samples combined magnetically selected CD45RO+ cells with CCR7-negative CD45RA+ effector memory (TemRA) cells. Blood was obtained by leukapheresis, after which PBMCs were separated by Ficoll-Histopaque density gradient centrifugation and cryopreserved in liquid nitrogen vapor phase. Analytical flow cytometry was used to check the purity and quantity of every magnetically sorted T cell population. From each sorted fraction, genomic DNA was isolated and quantified by UV absorbance on a Nanodrop 2000c. Based on the germline V gene, the CDR1 and CDR2 sequences are SQVTM and ANQGSEA. The CDR3 sequence holds 12 residues, the cysteine and phenylalanine included. Only the CDR3 region is kept as DNA, spanning 36 bases read in frame from base 1. V was cut back by 4 bases and J by 9 bases, leaving a gap of 13 bases between them.

The sequencing input was memory CD8+ T cells from PBMCs. The cell subset or site label, as the study defines it: CD45RO+ cells pooled with CCR7-negative TemRA cells. The TCR originated in a man younger than 35 in good health. Some clones in this sample may be carry-over from other donors' samples. The V gene is TRBV29-1 and the J gene is TRBJ2-1; perhaps TRBD2 is the D gene, with 6 bases matching. In nucleotide form, the sequence is TGCAGCGTTGTGGAGGGCGGCGGTGAGCAGTTCTTC. Translated, it reads CSVVEGGGEQFF.